This TCR beta chain was observed in a study of blood T cells in healthy people across ages. The overall study: When template switching was applied, about one barcoded beta molecule was captured per two T cells. Study conclusions and caveats: Both naive CD4+ cell counts and diversity were greater in long-lived donors than in aged donors.

Healthy Caucasians from Russia aged about 6 to 90 served as donors. This clonotype showed up many times. Its antigen is undetermined. Its ends do not fully match the called genes, so a read error is possible. Primed by a sample-barcoded 5' primer and a J-beta primer mix, a second PCR proceeded for 7 to 11 cycles. The template-switch adaptor, which had 12 random nucleotides, put a tag on each cDNA molecule. TCRdb reanalysed the 5' RACE reads using MiXCR and keeps one entry per CDR3 protein. The data hold about 970,000 distinct CDR3 sequences, with just over 50% observed a single time. The sample taken for sequencing was blood. The sequence was obtained from a woman aged 55-75 years in good health.

CDR3 residues: CASSLDRSYEQYF. The CDR3 DNA reads TGTGCCAGCAGCTTAGACCGATCCTACGAGCAGTACTTC. This chain links TRBV5-1 with TRBJ2-7; D is ambiguous. Germline V gene data show CDR1 as SGHRS and CDR2 as YFSETQ. The CDR3 runs 13 residues.